What follows are 16 T cell receptor beta chains derived from one specimen sequenced in a study of patients and donors after allogeneic stem cell transplantation. TCRdb re-analysed the RT-PCR reads in MiXCR, keeping a single row per CDR3 protein. The sample yields 200,000 to 250,000 distinct CDR3 sequences, about 14% seen once. Sequenced: blood, either unsorted or a sorted T cell fraction (not recorded which). The receptors originated from a human donor who was either an allogeneic HSCT recipient or a stem cell or donor lymphocyte infusion donor (not recorded which). It is not recorded whose cells these are; they may come from a transplant donor.

This clonotype was seen a few times. The rearrangement links TRBV11-2 to TRBJ2-1; possibly TRBD1 for D (5 bases). The ends were cut back, 1 base at V and 5 bases at J, with 15 bases in the middle. This CDR3 contains 16 residues. Looked up from germline, CDR1 is SGHAT and CDR2 is FQNNGV. The DNA for the CDR3 is TGTGCCAGCAGCTTAGGCGCAGGGAACCATAACAATGAGCAGTTCTTC. Protein product: CASSLGAGNHNNEQFF. Filled out from reference TRBV11-2 and TRBJ2-1, the complete variable domain reads EAGVAQSPRYKIIEKRQSVAFWCNPISGHATLYWYQQILGQGPKLLIQFQNNGVVDDSQLPKDRFSAERLKGVDSTLKIQPAKLEDSAVYLCASSLGAGNHNNEQFFGPGTRLTVL.

In its sample, this clonotype was seen a few times. The chain has TRBV3-1 and TRBJ1-2; 8 bases agree with TRBD1. Germline CDR1 and CDR2: LGHDT and YNNKEL (reference sequence). Trimming took 3 bases from V and 0 from J; bases not matched to a gene: 3. The CDR3 is 15 residues long. The CDR3 region is CASSHGQGSNYGYTF. The CDR3 DNA reads TGTGCCAGCAGCCACGGACAGGGATCTAACTATGGCTACACCTTC.

This clonotype was picked up many times. V and J are TRBV29-1 and TRBJ2-7, with 7 bases matching TRBD1. CDR3 length: 14 amino acids. The V segment lost 3 bases and the J segment 2 bases; nucleotides outside the gene matches: 7. CDR1 SQVTM and CDR2 ANQGSEA come from the germline V gene. DNA of the CDR3: TGCAGCGTTGACGGAACAGGGGCACCCTACGAGCAGTACTTC. Its translation is CSVDGTGAPYEQYF.

The chain recombines TRBV5-4 with TRBJ1-4; the D is unclear. The V and J ends lost 0 bases and 5 bases respectively, with 14 bases between them. Germline V lookup: CDR1 SGHNT, CDR2 YYREEE (reference sequence). This CDR3 is built from 16 residues. Here the CDR3 DNA reads TGTGCCAGCAGCTTGGGACCCACACCAAAAAATGAAAAACTGTTTTTT. Its protein is CASSLGPTPKNEKLFF.

The genes are TRBV14 and TRBJ2-5; TRBD2 is a possible D gene (5 bases). Trimming cost V 4 bases and J 5 bases, with 17 bases left between them. From germline, CDR1 is SGHDN and CDR2 FVKESK. The CDR3 runs 15 residues. The CDR3 sequence: CASSRPGLTYETQYF. The CDR3 DNA follows: TGTGCCAGCAGCCGCCCCGGACTTACGTACGAGACCCAGTACTTC.

The rearrangement links TRBV7-2 to TRBJ2-1; D not certain. V dropped 4 bases and J dropped 3 bases, with 10 bases sitting between them. This CDR3 has 14 residues. Germline CDR1 and CDR2: SGHTA and FQGNSA. The CDR3 DNA follows: TGTGCCAGCAGCTCGGCCTTTGGCTACAATGAGCAGTTCTTC. Translated, it gives CASSSAFGYNEQFF.

V gene TRBV19 combines with J gene TRBJ1-6; D might be TRBD1 (5 bases). V gave up 8 bases and J gave up 10 bases, with 18 bases separating them. Germline loops: CDR1 LNHDA, CDR2 SQIVND (reference sequence). The CDR3 spans 14 residues. The CDR3 is CASQRQGSSSPLHF. DNA for the CDR3: TGTGCCAGTCAAAGGCAGGGCTCGTCGTCACCCCTCCACTTT.

This clonotype was seen a few times. The gene calls are TRBV5-5 and TRBJ2-3; 9 bases agree with TRBD1. The length of the CDR3 is 16 residues. The J segment lost 4 bases and the V segment lost 5 bases, leaving 11 bases of the junction unmatched. Germline V gene data show CDR1 as SGHKS and CDR2 as YYEKEE (reference sequence). CDR3 amino acids: CASSSRGTGRSDTQYF. CDR3 in DNA: TGTGCCAGCAGTTCAAGAGGGACAGGGAGGTCAGATACGCAGTATTTT.

The chain links TRBV6-1 to TRBJ1-2; a possible D gene is TRBD1 (5 bases). Germline V gives CDR1 MNHNS, CDR2 SASEGT. V lost 10 bases, J lost 7 bases, and 19 bases lay in between. This CDR3 has 13 amino acids. CDR3 nucleotide sequence: TGTGCCACCCACGATGGGGCTAAGGGTGGCTACACCTTC. Translated: CATHDGAKGGYTF.

The V and J genes are TRBV12-3 or TRBV12-4 and TRBJ1-4; 12 positions match TRBD1. The V gene end was trimmed by 2 bases and the J gene end by 11 bases; junction bases not matched to a gene: 6. The CDR3 consists of 15 residues. This CDR3 reads CASSLRGQGAEKLFF. Here the CDR3 DNA reads TGTGCCAGCAGTTTAAGGGGACAGGGGGCGGAGAAACTGTTTTTT.

V and J are TRBV20-1 and TRBJ2-1; possible D gene TRBD2, 7 bases. CDR1 DFQATT and CDR2 SNEGSKA come from the germline V gene (reference sequence). V was pared by 2 bases and J by 6 bases, with 14 bases between. The CDR3 is made up of 14 amino acids. CDR3 in DNA: TGCAGTGCTAGAAGGTCGGGGGGCGTCAATGAGCAGTTCTTC. This codes for CSARRSGGVNEQFF.

This chain connects TRBV7-9 to TRBJ2-7, with 9 bases fitting TRBD1. The CDR3 covers 14 residues. The germline V gene encodes CDR1 SEHNR and CDR2 FQNEAQ (reference sequence). After removal of 2 bases from V and 3 bases from J, the junction contained 2 bases not matched to a gene. The CDR3 loop is CASSLTGGRYEQYF. CDR3 in DNA: TGTGCCAGCAGCTTAACAGGGGGCCGCTACGAGCAGTACTTC.

About this clonotype: The junction and the germline gene differ at one end; a read error may be behind it. The chain combines TRBV11-3 with TRBJ2-1; D gene ambiguous. CDR3 length: 13 amino acids. Germline-derived CDR1 and CDR2 are SGHNT and YENEEA. CDR3 protein: CASSVDLVREQFF. CDR3 coding DNA: TGTGCCAGCAGCGTAGATCTAGTTCGTGAGCAGTTCTTC.

This clonotype turned up a few times. The rearrangement uses TRBV10-3 and TRBJ2-1; a possible D gene is TRBD2 (6 bases). From germline, CDR1 is ENHRY and CDR2 SYGVKD. The CDR3 extends over 14 amino acids. Deletions cut 3 bases from V and 7 bases from J, with 13 bases between. DNA for the CDR3: TGTGCCATCAGTGACTTAGCGGCCGTGAATGAGCAGTTCTTC. Protein sequence: CAISDLAAVNEQFF.

The chain recombines TRBV4-2 with TRBJ1-3; D may be TRBD1 (6 bases). The CDR3 runs 14 residues. CDR1 is LGHNA and CDR2 is YNFKEQ in the germline V gene. Trimming removed 5 bases from V and 4 bases from J, with 12 bases in between. Written as DNA, the CDR3 is TGTGCCAGCAGCATTGAACAGGGAGGAAACACCATATATTTT. This codes for CASSIEQGGNTIYF.

This clonotype was seen more than once but under ten times. J is TRBJ2-4 and V is TRBV30; the D is unclear. CDR3 length: 12 residues. Germline V lookup: CDR1 GTSNPN, CDR2 SVGIG (reference sequence). V lost 4 bases and J lost 0, with 4 bases in between. In DNA form, the CDR3 reads TGTGCCTGGAAACTAGCCAAAAACATTCAGTACTTC. Amino acids: CAWKLAKNIQYF.